A single sample is the source of the 25 T cell receptor beta chains below, sequenced in a study of cytomegalovirus exposure and HLA in healthy donors. The study ran its PCR with 60 Vbeta and 13 Jbeta primers. TCRdb's copy holds only in-frame clones and misses some; the assay was immunoSEQ multiplex PCR. The sample includes 160,000 or so clones, 70% to 80% of them seen just once. The source material was PBMCs. These receptors all stem from a woman aged 40-49 years in good health and CMV-seronegative.

This clone occurred a few times. This rearrangement joins TRBV5-3 to TRBJ1-2, with a weak D call TRBD1 (5 bases). TRBV5-3 is given ORF status, its function remaining uncertain. The CDR3 has 17 residues. Trimming removed 1 base from V and 0 bases from J, with 16 bases in between. The CDR3 coding sequence is TGTGCCAGAAGCTTGAACCGACAGTTCCTGGCTAACTATGGCTACACCTTC. Translated: CARSLNRQFLANYGYTF.

J is TRBJ1-2 and V is TRBV5-8; unclear D gene. CDR3 size: 14 residues. V shed 2 bases and J shed 2 bases, with 10 bases lying between them. Germline CDR1 is SGHTS and CDR2 is YDEGEE. CDR3 residues: CASSFVRQNYGYTF. The DNA for the CDR3 is TGTGCCAGCAGCTTTGTCCGTCAGAACTATGGCTACACCTTC.

The chain links TRBV6-1 to TRBJ1-6; unclear D gene. The V gene's germline CDR1 is MNHNS and CDR2 SASEGT. V shed 5 bases and J shed 7 bases, with 9 bases lying between them. The CDR3 is 13 residues long. CDR3 bases: TGTGCCAGCAGTCCGCGACTGAATTCACCCCTCCACTTT. Encoded protein: CASSPRLNSPLHF.

This clone was seen once. The rearrangement joins TRBV18 to TRBJ1-1; 10 nucleotides align to TRBD1. Trimming took 4 bases from V and 8 from J; bases not matched to a gene: 7. Germline V CDR1 and CDR2: KGHSH, LQKENI. The CDR3 contains 14 residues. The CDR3 loop reads CASSQTGGEAEAFF. The CDR3 DNA sequence: TGTGCCAGCTCACAGACAGGGGGCGAAGCCGAAGCTTTCTTT.

The rearrangement joins TRBV6-5 to TRBJ2-3; D may be TRBD1 (6 bases). This CDR3 contains 15 residues. Trimming pared 1 base from V and 3 bases from J, leaving 11 bases between. CDR1 and CDR2 (germline): MNHEY, SVGAGI. The CDR3 spells CASSYLQGRTDTQYF. For the CDR3, the DNA is TGTGCCAGCAGTTACTTACAGGGCAGGACAGATACGCAGTATTTT.

This CDR3 reads CASSRDRVETQYF. CDR3 sequence (DNA): TGTGCCAGCAGTCGGGACAGGGTGGAGACCCAGTACTTC. The gene calls are TRBV27 and TRBJ2-5; TRBD1 matches 9 bases. The V and J ends lost 5 bases and 5 bases, in that order; junction bases with no gene match: 3. The CDR3 covers 13 residues. CDR1 is MNHEY and CDR2 is SMNVEV in the germline V gene (reference sequence).

The chain couples TRBV29-1 to TRBJ2-3, with 9 bases matching TRBD1. The CDR3 length is 15 residues. V trimming: 2 bases; J trimming: 2 bases; junction bases outside the gene matches: 5. The germline V gene has CDR1 SQVTM and CDR2 ANQGSEA. CDR3 nucleotides: TGCAGCGTTGAAAAGGGGACAGGGATCACAGATACGCAGTATTTT. It codes for CSVEKGTGITDTQYF.

The chain joins TRBV29-1 to TRBJ2-7; 7 nucleotides match TRBD1. CDR3 length: 12 amino acids. Trimming at V came to 7 bases and at J to 5 bases, leaving 8 bases not matched to a gene. Germline CDR1 SQVTM, CDR2 ANQGSEA. Written as DNA, the CDR3 is TGCAGCGCAACTAACAGGGGACACGAGCAGTACTTC. This translates into CSATNRGHEQYF.

The genes are TRBV9 and TRBJ2-1; TRBD2 aligns across 8 bases. In germline, CDR1 is SGDLS, CDR2 YYNGEE. The CDR3 is 15 amino acids. The V segment lost 4 bases and the J segment 0 bases; nucleotides outside the gene matches: 3. Here the CDR3 reads CASSQTSASYNEQFF. The CDR3 DNA reads as TGTGCCAGCAGCCAGACTAGCGCCTCCTACAATGAGCAGTTCTTC.

The J gene is TRBJ1-5, the V gene TRBV27; possible D gene TRBD1, 5 bases. Germline CDR1 is MNHEY and CDR2 is SMNVEV (reference sequence). V shed 8 bases and J shed 3 bases, with 11 bases lying between them. The CDR3 sequence is 13 residues long. CDR3 bases: TGTGCCAGCCGAGGGGAGGTCAATCAGCCCCAGCATTTT. This gives the protein CASRGEVNQPQHF.

The gene calls are TRBV30 and TRBJ1-5, with D unresolved. CDR1 and CDR2 (germline): GTSNPN, SVGIG (reference sequence). The CDR3 consists of 14 residues. V was cut by 1 base and J by 0 bases, with 7 bases left in between. The DNA for the CDR3 is TGTGCCTGGAGTGCGACTGCTAGCAATCAGCCCCAGCATTTT. It encodes CAWSATASNQPQHF.

The chain joins TRBV4-1 to TRBJ1-2; 7 nucleotides match TRBD1. CDR3 size: 14 residues. Losses at the gene ends were 4 bases for V and 4 bases for J; bases not matched to a gene: 6. Germline V lookup: CDR1 MGHRA, CDR2 YSYEKL. CDR3 protein: CASSLGTVAYGYTF. CDR3 coding DNA: TGCGCCAGCAGCCTTGGGACAGTCGCCTATGGCTACACCTTC.

This clone was seen more than once but under ten times. V and J are TRBV27 and TRBJ1-1; 7 bases map to TRBD1. CDR3 size: 15 residues. Per germline, CDR1 MNHEY and CDR2 SMNVEV (reference sequence). With V trimmed by 2 bases and J by 6 bases, 9 bases remained unmatched. The CDR3 reads CASSLVTGLTAEAFF. The DNA of the CDR3 is TGTGCCAGCAGTTTAGTGACAGGGTTGACAGCTGAAGCTTTCTTT.

The rearrangement uses TRBV11-3 and TRBJ1-1; 7 bases match TRBD1. In germline, CDR1 is SGHNT, CDR2 YENEEA. The length of the CDR3 is 17 residues. The junction had 15 bases not matched to a gene; V was cut back by 5 bases and J by 3 bases. CDR3 sequence: CASSEGTAGTFDTEAFF. CDR3 in DNA: TGTGCCAGCAGCGAGGGGACAGCAGGGACCTTCGACACTGAAGCTTTCTTT.

V gene TRBV5-5 combines with J gene TRBJ1-2; D unresolved. Germline loops: CDR1 SGHKS, CDR2 YYEKEE (reference sequence). This CDR3 has 13 amino acids. Trimming left V 0 bases short and J 2 bases short, with 5 bases between. The CDR3 DNA sequence: TGTGCCAGCAGCTTGGACTGGAACTATGGCTACACCTTC. This sequence encodes CASSLDWNYGYTF.

This clone was recorded once. The J gene is TRBJ2-3, the V gene TRBV19, with D unclear. Trimming took off 4 bases at V and 4 bases at J, with 3 bases between the two ends. Germline lookup yields CDR1 LNHDA and CDR2 SQIVND (reference sequence). CDR3 size: 11 residues. The CDR3 DNA reads TGTGCCAGTAGTACAGCAGATACGCAGTATTTT. Encoded protein: CASSTADTQYF.

This clone was seen a single time. The genes are TRBV2 and TRBJ1-2; 10 bases align to TRBD1. Germline lookup yields CDR1 SNHLY and CDR2 FYNNEI. This CDR3 has 14 amino acids. J lost 7 bases, V lost 7 bases, and 9 bases had no gene match. The CDR3 loop is CASTRDRGSGGYTF. For the CDR3, the DNA is TGTGCCAGCACCCGGGACAGGGGTTCGGGTGGCTACACCTTC.

The chain recombines TRBV7-2 with TRBJ2-1; possible D gene TRBD1, 6 bases. The CDR3 consists of 16 residues. V shed 5 bases and J shed 0 bases, with 14 bases lying between them. The germline CDR1 and CDR2 sequences are SGHTA and FQGNSA. The CDR3: CASSLRTGTSYNEQFF. CDR3 coding DNA: TGTGCCAGCAGCCTACGAACAGGGACCTCCTACAATGAGCAGTTCTTC.

A single count supports this clone. The V gene is TRBV30, the J gene TRBJ2-1; D gene ambiguous. The CDR3 has 12 amino acids. The V end was cut by 0 bases, the J end by 9 bases, with 9 bases between. The germline gives CDR1 GTSNPN, CDR2 SVGIG (reference sequence). CDR3 nucleotides: TGTGCCTGGAGTGTATCCAGGCTTGAGCAGTTCTTC. Translation: CAWSVSRLEQFF.

V is TRBV7-2 and J is TRBJ2-1; TRBD2 matches at 14 bases. The CDR3 loop spans 16 amino acids. V was pared by 1 base and J by 7 bases, with 3 bases of the junction left unmatched. Germline V CDR1 and CDR2: SGHTA, FQGNSA. The CDR3, as DNA: TGTGCCAGCAGCTTAGGACTAGCGGGAGGGGAGAATGAGCAGTTCTTC. This translates into CASSLGLAGGENEQFF.

V usage is TRBV2 and J usage is TRBJ1-2; perhaps TRBD1 as D (5 bases). Germline V gene sequence: CDR1 SNHLY, CDR2 FYNNEI. The CDR3 length is 14 residues. The V end was cut by 4 bases, the J end by 4 bases, with 13 bases between. CDR3 DNA sequence: TGTGCCAGCAGTGCAAATCAGGGAATCTATGGCTACACCTTC. This codes for CASSANQGIYGYTF. The full variable domain, rest sourced from reference TRBV2 and TRBJ1-2, is EPEVTQTPSHQVTQMGQEVILRCVPISNHLYFYWYRQILGQKVEFLVSFYNNEISEKSEIFDDQFSVERPDGSNFTLKIRSTKLEDSAMYFCASSANQGIYGYTFGSGTRLTVV.

The rearrangement joins TRBV28 to TRBJ1-5; TRBD1 aligns across 9 bases. The germline V gene encodes CDR1 MDHEN and CDR2 SYDVKM. The CDR3 runs 14 residues. The ends lost 3 bases at V and 7 bases at J; junction bases unmatched: 4. The CDR3 loop is CASSLGTGNQPQHF. Written as DNA, the CDR3 is TGTGCCAGCAGTTTGGGGACAGGGAACCAGCCCCAGCATTTT. Looking up the rest from reference TRBV28 and TRBJ1-5 gives the full variable domain: DVKVTQSSRYLVKRTGEKVFLECVQDMDHENMFWYRQDPGLGLRLIYFSYDVKMKEKGDIPEGYSVSREKKERFSLILESASTNQTSMYLCASSLGTGNQPQHFGDGTRLSIL.

The chain has TRBV30 and TRBJ2-7; no clear D. Germline CDR1 reads GTSNPN; CDR2 reads SVGIG (reference sequence). The CDR3 length is 13 residues. V was clipped by 0 bases and J by 0 bases, with 6 bases between them. The CDR3 DNA is TGTGCCTGGAGTGTTGGAGTCTCCTACGAGCAGTACTTC. It codes for CAWSVGVSYEQYF. Full variable domain (missing parts from reference TRBV30 and TRBJ2-7): SQTIHQWPATLVQPVGSPLSLECTVEGTSNPNLYWYRQAAGRGLQLLFYSVGIGQISSEVPQNLSASRPQDRQFILSSKKLLLSDSGFYLCAWSVGVSYEQYFGPGTRLTVT.

This chain joins TRBV6-7 and TRBJ2-4, with 7 bases matching TRBD1. TRBV6-7 is marked as an open reading frame, function uncertain. The CDR3 is made up of 14 amino acids. Germline trimming cut 7 bases from V and 7 bases from J; bases unmatched to any gene: 10. CDR3 nucleotides: TGTGCCAGCATCGACAGGGTACCCCCCAACATTCAGTACTTC. This encodes CASIDRVPPNIQYF.

The V gene is TRBV4-1, the J gene TRBJ2-3; 11 bases are shared with TRBD1. CDR3 length: 21 residues. Losses at the gene ends were 0 bases for V and 3 bases for J; bases not matched to a gene: 17. The germline V gene encodes CDR1 MGHRA and CDR2 YSYEKL. CDR3 region: CASSQDIRPWTGGFGTDTQYF. CDR3 in DNA: TGCGCCAGCAGCCAAGATATACGCCCTTGGACAGGGGGCTTTGGTACAGATACGCAGTATTTT.